Below, one T cell receptor beta chain is given with its context. These data come from a study of blood T cell repertoires in COVID-19. Assay used: immunoSEQ multiplex PCR; TCRdb lists only in-frame clones, some missing. The data contain around 170,000 clones, 88% of them seen just once; the ten biggest clones take up around 25%. Trimming left V 0 bases short and J 1 base short, with 5 bases between. Germline assignment: CDR1 SGHNT and CDR2 YYREEE (reference sequence). The length of the CDR3 is 14 residues. The TCR originated in a man between 60 and 70 years old with acute or convalescent COVID-19. The gene calls are TRBV5-4 and TRBJ1-5; D is ambiguous. The specimen was peripheral blood. The CDR3 loop reads CASSLAGSNQPQHF. The CDR3 nucleotides read TGTGCCAGCAGCTTGGCCGGGAGCAATCAGCCCCAGCATTTT. Variable domain in full (rest from reference TRBV5-4 and TRBJ1-5): ETGVTQSPTHLIKTRGQQVTLRCSSQSGHNTVSWYQQALGQGPQFIFQYYREEENGRGNFPPRFSGLQFPNYSSELNVNALELDDSALYLCASSLAGSNQPQHFGDGTRLSIL.